The source of this T cell receptor beta chain is a study of blood T cell repertoires in COVID-19. Trimming shortened V by 1 base and J by 0 bases, and 7 bases separated the two germline ends. The germline gives CDR1 MNHEY, CDR2 SMNVEV (reference sequence). CDR3 size: 16 residues. The method was immunoSEQ multiplex PCR; TCRdb's version includes in-frame clones alone and lacks a portion of them. Among 100,000 or so clones listed, around 84% were seen once. This TCR derives from a woman aged 70-85 years with active or convalescent COVID-19. Sequencing was carried out using peripheral blood. The V call is TRBV27, the J call TRBJ2-6; D gene uncertain. CDR3 sequence: CASSLYFNSGANVLTF. CDR3 DNA sequence: TGTGCCAGCAGTTTATATTTCAACTCTGGGGCCAACGTCCTGACTTTC.